These 15 T cell receptor beta chains were all obtained from the same sample, sequenced in a study of human T cells and chemical hapten exposure. TCRdb re-derived calls from the RACE reads in MiXCR, one entry per CDR3 protein. The data hold about 120,000 distinct CDR3 sequences, with about 13% observed a single time. Time point meaning: pre-sensitization, week 0. Treatment denoted: therapeutic diphenylcyclopropenone sensitization with weekly scalp DPC. This material consisted of whole blood, taken in connection with sensitization to the hapten diphenylcyclopropenone (DPC). The receptors were sampled from a woman younger than 35 with alopecia areata. Some clones in this sample may be carry-over from other donors' samples.

Many counts were recorded for this clonotype. This sequence joins TRBV6-6 and TRBJ2-3; D is uncertain. CDR3 size: 14 residues. V dropped 2 bases and J dropped 0 bases, with 6 bases sitting between them. From germline, CDR1 is MNHNY and CDR2 SVGAGI (reference sequence). This chain's CDR3 is CASSYRPSTDTQYF. The CDR3 bases are TGTGCCAGCAGTTACCGACCTAGCACAGATACGCAGTATTTT.

This chain links TRBV28 with TRBJ2-2; D call uncertain. In germline, CDR1 is MDHEN, CDR2 SYDVKM. The CDR3 runs 12 residues. The V and J ends lost 0 bases and 5 bases respectively, with 1 base between them. The CDR3 loop reads CASSLWTGELFF. CDR3 DNA: TGTGCCAGCAGTTTATGGACCGGGGAGCTGTTTTTT.

This chain joins TRBV5-5 and TRBJ1-2; D gene uncertain. V shed 7 bases and J shed 3 bases, with 19 bases lying between them. Germline CDR1 and CDR2: SGHKS and YYEKEE (reference sequence). The CDR3 is made up of 15 amino acids. The CDR3 DNA reads TGTGCCAGCTTATCCCGGTCAGCGGGTGACTATGGCTACACCTTC. Its protein is CASLSRSAGDYGYTF.

V is TRBV2 and J is TRBJ2-1; TRBD1 agrees at 7 bases. The trim removed 7 bases at V and 4 bases at J, leaving 4 bases unmatched. CDR3 size: 13 residues. From germline, CDR1 is SNHLY and CDR2 FYNNEI. This chain's CDR3 is CASNKQGYNEQFF. In DNA, the CDR3 is TGTGCCAGCAACAAACAGGGGTACAATGAGCAGTTCTTC.

This clonotype showed up many times. This sequence joins TRBV29-1 and TRBJ2-5; no clear D. Trimming shortened V by 6 bases and J by 2 bases, and 13 bases separated the two germline ends. The CDR3 sequence is 13 residues long. CDR1 and CDR2 from the germline V gene are SQVTM and ANQGSEA. In DNA, the CDR3 is TGCAGCGTCGACCGGCCAGATCAAGAGACCCAGTACTTC. Translated, it gives CSVDRPDQETQYF.

This chain uses TRBV12-2 with TRBJ1-1. TRBV12-2 is given as a pseudogene. The CDR3 length is 14 residues. The CDR3 nucleotides are TGTGCAAGTCGCCCCTTCGGGAGGAACACTGAAGCTTTCTTT. It translates to CASRPFGRNTEAFF.

This sequence joins TRBV7-6 and TRBJ1-1, with 10 bases identical to TRBD1. CDR1 and CDR2 (germline): SGHVS, FNYEAQ. This CDR3 has 15 amino acids. J lost 4 bases, V lost 5 bases, and 7 bases had no gene match. CDR3 DNA sequence: TGTGCCAGCAGCCTAAGACAGGGGGCAGGCACTGAAGCTTTCTTT. Its translation is CASSLRQGAGTEAFF.

This clonotype has a handful of counts. The V and J genes are TRBV28 and TRBJ1-5; D unclear. From germline, CDR1 is MDHEN and CDR2 SYDVKM. V gave up 5 bases and J gave up 7 bases, with 9 bases separating them. This CDR3 contains 12 residues. The CDR3 is CASSIDVQPQHF. DNA for the CDR3: TGTGCCAGCAGTATTGACGTACAGCCCCAGCATTTT.

The table lists this clonotype with a few counts. The chain links TRBV30 to TRBJ1-1; D remains unclear. This CDR3 contains 13 residues. Trimming pared 2 bases from V and 1 base from J, leaving 8 bases between. Germline V gene sequence: CDR1 GTSNPN, CDR2 SVGIG (reference sequence). The CDR3 nucleotides are TGTGCCTGGAGTAACAGTCAGAACACTGAAGCTTTCTTT. Translation: CAWSNSQNTEAFF.

The rearrangement joins TRBV6-2 or TRBV6-3 to TRBJ1-1; no clear D gene. The germline CDR1 and CDR2 sequences are MNHEY and SVGEGT. CDR3 length: 13 residues. V was pared by 6 bases and J by 8 bases, with 16 bases between. The CDR3 DNA reads TGTGCCAGCAGAAGCACCGGGGAATCCGAAGCTTTCTTT. Amino acid sequence: CASRSTGESEAFF.

This clonotype was detected ten times or more. The rearrangement uses TRBV7-9 and TRBJ1-2; the D is unclear. V was shortened by 5 bases and J by 0 bases, with 19 bases between the two germline ends. Germline CDR1 is SEHNR and CDR2 is FQNEAQ (reference sequence). The CDR3 spans 17 residues. Written as DNA, the CDR3 is TGTGCCAGCAGCCCCCAAGGACCAGAGAATCCTAACTATGGCTACACCTTC. Encoded protein: CASSPQGPENPNYGYTF. Based on the CDR3 plus reference TRBV7-9 and TRBJ1-2, the full variable domain is DTGVSQNPRHKITKRGQNVTFRCDPISEHNRLYWYRQTLGQGPEFLTYFQNEAQLEKSRLLSDRFSAERPKGSFSTLEIQRTEQGDSAMYLCASSPQGPENPNYGYTFGSGTRLTVV.

The sample holds many counts of this clonotype. The chain joins TRBV11-2 to TRBJ2-1; 8 bases agree with TRBD2. Looked up from germline, CDR1 is SGHAT and CDR2 is FQNNGV. J gave up 9 bases and V 1 base, and 11 bases lay outside the gene matches. The CDR3 covers 16 residues. CDR3 nucleotides: TGTGCCAGCAGCTTAGCAGGGCCTAGCGGGTATGCTGAGCAGTTCTTC. It translates to CASSLAGPSGYAEQFF.

This clonotype showed up just a few times. The chain carries TRBV11-2 and TRBJ1-6; D is uncertain. The germline gives CDR1 SGHAT, CDR2 FQNNGV. CDR3 length: 19 amino acids. V shed 8 bases and J shed 3 bases, with 26 bases lying between them. The CDR3, as DNA: TGTGCCAGCCGCTCGCCTGGACGAAGGGATTCAAACTATAATTCACCCCTCCACTTT. This gives the protein CASRSPGRRDSNYNSPLHF.

This clonotype has more than one count but fewer than ten. The chain links TRBV7-8 to TRBJ2-1; maybe TRBD2 (6 bases). V was trimmed by 5 bases and J by 6 bases, leaving 14 bases between them. Germline V lookup: CDR1 SGHVS, CDR2 FQNEAQ. The length of the CDR3 is 14 residues. The CDR3 DNA is TGTGCCAGCAGCCGGTCTTCTAGCGCCAATGAGCAGTTCTTC. This codes for CASSRSSSANEQFF.

The chain links TRBV7-9 to TRBJ2-3; TRBD2 agrees at 7 bases. Germline V CDR1 and CDR2: SEHNR, FQNEAQ (reference sequence). Germline trimming cut 5 bases from V and 9 bases from J; bases unmatched to any gene: 8. CDR3 size: 13 residues. As DNA, the CDR3 is TGTGCCAGCAGCCTCCAGACTAGCTGGACGCAGTATTTT. It specifies CASSLQTSWTQYF.